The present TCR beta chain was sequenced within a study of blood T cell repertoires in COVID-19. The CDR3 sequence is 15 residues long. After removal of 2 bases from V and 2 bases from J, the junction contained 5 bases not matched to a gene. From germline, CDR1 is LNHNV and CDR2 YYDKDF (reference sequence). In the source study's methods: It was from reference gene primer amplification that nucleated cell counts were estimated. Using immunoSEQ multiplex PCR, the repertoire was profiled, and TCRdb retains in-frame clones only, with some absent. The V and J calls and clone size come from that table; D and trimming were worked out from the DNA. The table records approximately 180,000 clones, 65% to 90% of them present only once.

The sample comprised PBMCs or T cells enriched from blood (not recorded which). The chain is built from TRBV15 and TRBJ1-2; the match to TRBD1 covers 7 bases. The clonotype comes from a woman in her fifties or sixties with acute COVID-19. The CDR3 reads CATSRQRQGNYGYTF. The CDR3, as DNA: TGTGCCACCAGCAGACAAAGACAGGGAAACTATGGCTACACCTTC.